This passage covers 10 T cell receptor beta chains from one sample sequenced in a study of Siglec-9 on CD8 T cells in melanoma. The method was immunoSEQ multiplex PCR; TCRdb's version includes in-frame clones alone and lacks a portion of them. The table has approximately 39,000 clones, approximately 84% seen once. Sequenced: Siglec-9- CD8+ T cells sorted from blood. The receptors here all came from a human donor in good health.

This chain joins TRBV19 and TRBJ1-1, with 9 positions matching TRBD1. With V trimmed by 1 base and J by 8 bases, 5 bases remained unmatched. Germline V gene lookup returns CDR1 LNHDA and CDR2 SQIVND (reference sequence). CDR3 length: 14 residues. The CDR3 here is CASSIATGTGEAFF. The CDR3 DNA reads as TGTGCCAGTAGTATAGCCACCGGGACAGGGGAAGCTTTCTTT.

The V call is TRBV4-1, the J call TRBJ2-2; D uncertain. Trimming pared 5 bases from V and 0 bases from J, leaving 10 bases between. CDR1 and CDR2 from the germline V gene are MGHRA and YSYEKL. The CDR3 runs 15 residues. The CDR3 DNA reads TGCGCCAGCAGCTTCGCGACGACGAACACCGGGGAGCTGTTTTTT. This sequence encodes CASSFATTNTGELFF.

Note on this clone: The junction departs from the called germline gene at one end, perhaps through a read error. V usage is TRBV5-4 and J usage is TRBJ1-2, with 7 positions matching TRBD1. The CDR3 spans 11 residues. The germline gives CDR1 SGHNT, CDR2 YYREEE (reference sequence). For the CDR3, the DNA is TGTGCCAGCAGCTCCGGACAGGTTGGGGCCTTC. It translates to CASSSGQVGAF.

This sequence joins TRBV2 and TRBJ2-3; D might be TRBD2 (6 bases). Trimming left V 7 bases short and J 1 base short, with 15 bases between. The CDR3 consists of 15 residues. The germline gives CDR1 SNHLY, CDR2 FYNNEI. CDR3 region: CASMTAASGTDTQYF. CDR3 bases: TGTGCCAGCATGACGGCGGCTAGCGGCACAGATACGCAGTATTTT.

The chain combines TRBV7-9 with TRBJ2-3, with D maybe TRBD2 (5 bases). V lost 7 bases to trimming and J lost 7 bases, with 18 bases between them. Per the germline V gene, CDR1 is SEHNR and CDR2 is FQNEAQ (reference sequence). There are 14 residues in the CDR3. The CDR3 bases are TGTGCCAGCATTACTACTAGGAAATCCAATACGCAGTATTTT. This translates into CASITTRKSNTQYF.

The rearrangement uses TRBV5-4 and TRBJ1-2; D perhaps matches TRBD1 (6 bases). Germline CDR1 reads SGHNT; CDR2 reads YYREEE (reference sequence). CDR3 length equals 15 residues. Trimming pared 0 bases from V and 2 bases from J, leaving 11 bases between. The CDR3 nucleotides read TGTGCCAGCAGCTTGGCCGGGGGCTCGAACTATGGCTACACCTTC. Its protein product is CASSLAGGSNYGYTF.

The chain carries TRBV5-4 and TRBJ1-2; D is unresolved. Looked up from germline, CDR1 is SGHNT and CDR2 is YYREEE (reference sequence). The CDR3 is 13 amino acids. V lost 3 bases, J lost 4 bases, and 10 bases lay in between. The CDR3 DNA reads TGTGCCAGCAGCTCTGCATCGCGCTATGGCTACACCTTC. Translating it yields CASSSASRYGYTF.

The chain couples TRBV11-2 to TRBJ1-5, with a possible D match to TRBD1 (5 bases). Germline CDR1 reads SGHAT; CDR2 reads FQNNGV. Trimming shortened V by 11 bases and J by 3 bases, and 29 bases separated the two germline ends. The CDR3 runs to 18 residues. This CDR3 is CAEVGWTHNSFVNQPQHF. The CDR3 region has the DNA TGTGCCGAGGTAGGCTGGACACACAATAGTTTTGTCAATCAGCCCCAGCATTTT. Combining the CDR3 with reference TRBV11-2 and TRBJ1-5 gives the whole variable domain EAGVAQSPRYKIIEKRQSVAFWCNPISGHATLYWYQQILGQGPKLLIQFQNNGVVDDSQLPKDRFSAERLKGVDSTLKIQPAKLEDSAVYLCAEVGWTHNSFVNQPQHFGDGTRLSIL.

The chain is built from TRBV28 and TRBJ2-5; TRBD1 is a possible D gene (5 bases). V was shortened by 8 bases and J by 2 bases, with 15 bases between the two germline ends. Germline V CDR1 and CDR2: MDHEN, SYDVKM. The CDR3 contains 14 residues. The CDR3 bases are TGTGCCAGCGACAGAGGATCGGCTCAAGAGACCCAGTACTTC. It translates to CASDRGSAQETQYF. The whole variable domain, remainder taken from reference TRBV28 and TRBJ2-5, is DVKVTQSSRYLVKRTGEKVFLECVQDMDHENMFWYRQDPGLGLRLIYFSYDVKMKEKGDIPEGYSVSREKKERFSLILESASTNQTSMYLCASDRGSAQETQYFGPGTRLLVL.

V and J are TRBV4-1 and TRBJ1-2, with a possible D match to TRBD1 (5 bases). The CDR3 is 14 amino acids. V lost 2 bases and J 8 bases, leaving 15 bases between the germline ends. The V gene's germline CDR1 is MGHRA and CDR2 YSYEKL. The CDR3 coding sequence is TGCGCCAGCAGCCAATTATCTGGGGCGGTAGGCTACACCTTC. This translates into CASSQLSGAVGYTF.